This entry concerns a single TCR beta chain. Its antigen remains unknown. The sample belongs to a study of T cell repertoires in aging, cancer and after chemotherapy. Overall study: Some 9.4 million TCR reads made up the full dataset.

This CDR3 region has 14 residues. Germline loops: CDR1 MNHEY, CDR2 SVGAGI. V lost 8 bases, J lost 0 bases, and 11 bases lay in between. TCR beta rearrangements were amplified from peripheral blood genomic DNA. TRB rearrangements spanning V, D and J were amplified using mixed TRB-A/B primers. TCRdb re-called the multiplex PCR reads through MiXCR, storing one row per CDR3 protein. The repertoire holds 2,000 or so distinct CDR3 sequences, around 69% seen once, with approximately 59% in the top ten. Study results and limitations: In cancer patients, declining TCR diversity with age involved lost richness and lost evenness. Compared with age-matched healthy donors, untreated hematological or solid cancer patients showed higher blood TCR clonality.

The V gene is TRBV6-5, the J gene TRBJ1-3; D call uncertain. Sequenced material: blood. The sequence was obtained from a human donor with a solid tumor. The DNA of the CDR3 is TGTGCCAGCCGATTTCAGAGCTCTGGAAACACCATATATTTT. Its translation: CASRFQSSGNTIYF.